This TCR beta chain was retrieved from a study of cytomegalovirus exposure and HLA in healthy donors. Turning to the study itself: An earlier analysis found some 100 million unique TCR beta sequences from 150 million to 200 million T cells.

Primers included in the PCR were 60 Vbeta and 13 Jbeta primers. The repertoire was sequenced with immunoSEQ multiplex PCR; TCRdb's copy has only in-frame clones and lacks some. This sample has roughly 150,000 clones, with 70% to 90% found just once. CDR3 length equals 15 residues. CDR1 SGHRS and CDR2 YFSETQ come from the germline V gene. V was pared by 9 bases and J by 1 base, with 6 bases of the junction left unmatched. This clonotype was obtained from a man between 25 and 39 years old in good health and CMV-seropositive. The V gene is TRBV5-1, the J gene TRBJ2-3; TRBD2 agrees at 12 bases. The material sequenced was PBMCs. CDR3 residues: CATRTSGEGTDTQYF. CDR3 nucleotide sequence: TGCGCCACCAGGACTAGCGGGGAGGGCACAGATACGCAGTATTTT.